This T cell receptor (beta chain) was sequenced during a study of blood T cell repertoires in COVID-19 (dated by TCRdb to 2020 to 2021). In terms of the full investigation: Recovered participants in ImmuneRACE Cohort 3 were defined as having two consecutive negative NP/OP PCR tests, clearance from a healthcare professional, or resolution of symptoms. The collaborator samples originated in the United States, Italy and Spain and spanned the acute and convalescent phases of COVID-19. The material from the prospective study consisted of cDNA or gDNA derived from T cells, B-cell-depleted T cells, or PBMCs. Subjects who had been exposed to COVID-19, were actively infected with it, or had recovered from it provided the deeply sampled blood TCRbeta repertoires that made up the dataset. The repertoires were made available in a free public database intended to serve as a resource for research on the immune response to SARS-CoV-2. The samples were drawn from the first 160 participants of the ongoing ImmuneRACE study and from 950 to 1,500 subjects provided by 6 global collaborators. Sample metadata almost always included a de-identified subject ID, COVID-19 status, age in years and sex. HLA class I and class II types, where available, came from metadata supplied by the sample provider rather than from assay-based typing. Summary of the overall study and its limitations: The quantity of clinical and demographic metadata differed by source and by participant and was supplied without curation.

Participants in the prospective study were enrolled through a virtual design, were aged roughly 18 to 100 years, and lived in approximately 25 United States geographic areas. To assign participants to cohorts, the prospective study relied on clinical history that participants themselves reported in a screening survey and a study questionnaire. Each participant in the prospective study had whole blood, serum and a nasopharyngeal or oropharyngeal swab collected by mobile phlebotomists. Additional blood draws and questionnaires over a 2-month period could optionally be provided by prospective study participants. Blood samples from the prospective study were shipped frozen or at room temperature prior to DNA extraction. Details on this clone: Its binding antigen is unknown. No much larger clone is present one base from it, and per-base qualities are unavailable.

Taken from cysteine to phenylalanine, the CDR3 has 19 residues. Kept here is only the CDR3 DNA, which spans 57 bases and is read in frame from base 1. TCRbeta CDR3 regions were amplified from genomic DNA using the immunoSEQ Assay, a bias-controlled multiplex PCR. In the authors' own workflow: Within the assay, amplification of reference gene primers was used to estimate how many nucleated cells each sample contained. To quantify the absolute abundance of each unique TCRbeta CDR3 rearrangement, sequence reads were collapsed and filtered. Productive Simpson clonality was computed per sample as the square root of Simpson's diversity index over productive rearrangements. What TCRdb holds here is the immuneACCESS table cut down to in-frame rearrangements. Part of the clones is not present; checked against another copy, under half of the missing clones reflect an unresolved V gene, and the others are unexplained. The V and J calls and clone size are taken from that table; D and trimming were inferred from the DNA. The sample contains hundreds of thousands of clones, approximately 89% of them found a single time. The ten top clones hold approximately 1.9% of the sample.

The TCR comes from a man between 35 and 55 years old in a cohort exposed to, infected with or recovered from COVID-19 (not recorded which). The specimen sequenced was PBMCs or T cells enriched from blood (not recorded which). The rearranged segments are TRBV21-1 and TRBJ2-7; TRBD1 is the table's D call and was not checked against the DNA. TRBV21-1 is assigned pseudogene status. The CDR3 here reads CASSKRGCWQGPRLGEQYF. The bases read TGTGCCAGCAGCAAAAGGGGGTGCTGGCAGGGGCCCCGTCTAGGCGAGCAGTACTTC.